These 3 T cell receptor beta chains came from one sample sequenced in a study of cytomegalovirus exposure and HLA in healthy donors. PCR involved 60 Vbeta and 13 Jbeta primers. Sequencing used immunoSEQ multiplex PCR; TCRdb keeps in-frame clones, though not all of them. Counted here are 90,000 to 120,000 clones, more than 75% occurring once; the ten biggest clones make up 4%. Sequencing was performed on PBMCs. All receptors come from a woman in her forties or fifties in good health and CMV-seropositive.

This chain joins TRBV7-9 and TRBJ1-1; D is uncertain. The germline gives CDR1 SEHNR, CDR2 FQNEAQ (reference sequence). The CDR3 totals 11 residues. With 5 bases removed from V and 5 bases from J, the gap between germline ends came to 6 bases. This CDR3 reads CASSGGTEAFF. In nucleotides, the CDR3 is TGTGCCAGCAGCGGCGGGACTGAAGCTTTCTTT. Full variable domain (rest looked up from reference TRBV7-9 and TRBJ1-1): DTGVSQNPRHKITKRGQNVTFRCDPISEHNRLYWYRQTLGQGPEFLTYFQNEAQLEKSRLLSDRFSAERPKGSFSTLEIQRTEQGDSAMYLCASSGGTEAFFGQGTRLTVV.

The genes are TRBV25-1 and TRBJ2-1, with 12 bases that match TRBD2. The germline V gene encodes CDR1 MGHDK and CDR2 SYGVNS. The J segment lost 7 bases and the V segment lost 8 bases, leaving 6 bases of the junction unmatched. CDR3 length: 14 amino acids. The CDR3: CASETSGSGNEQFF. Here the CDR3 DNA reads TGTGCCAGCGAGACTAGCGGGAGTGGGAATGAGCAGTTCTTC.

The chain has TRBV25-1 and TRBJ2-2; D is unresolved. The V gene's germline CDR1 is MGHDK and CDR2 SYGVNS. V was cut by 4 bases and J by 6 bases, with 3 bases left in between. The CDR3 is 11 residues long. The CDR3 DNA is TGTGCCAGCAGTGCTTCCGGGGAGCTGTTTTTT. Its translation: CASSASGELFF.